These T cell receptor beta chains were read from a single sample in a study of identical twins. TCRdb re-analysed the 5' RACE reads in MiXCR, keeping a single row per CDR3 protein. This sample has roughly 690,000 distinct CDR3 sequences, with 21% found just once. In addition, the sample was reused for a study of T cells expressing NK-cell markers.

The sequenced sample consisted of PBMCs. The receptors here all came from a woman under 30 in good health. The CDR3 runs from the conserved cysteine through the conserved F or W.

cdr3_length: 14; j_call: TRBJ1-5; v_call: TRBV20-1; cdr3_aa: CSATPTGGNQPQHF
cdr3_length: 11; j_call: TRBJ2-5; v_call: TRBV29-1; cdr3_aa: CSVEVLETQYF
cdr3_length: 16; j_call: TRBJ2-1; v_call: TRBV18; cdr3_aa: CASSPRTGSSYNEQFF
cdr3_length: 14; j_call: TRBJ1-5; v_call: TRBV20-1; cdr3_aa: CSARIGQQDQPQHF
cdr3_length: 16; j_call: TRBJ1-6; v_call: TRBV6-5; cdr3_aa: CASSYSRSSYNSPLHF
cdr3_length: 15; j_call: TRBJ2-2; v_call: TRBV29-1; cdr3_aa: CSASTGGPNTGELFF
cdr3_length: 15; j_call: TRBJ2-3; v_call: TRBV7-2; cdr3_aa: CASSLDRAPHGTQYF
cdr3_length: 16; j_call: TRBJ1-6; v_call: TRBV11-2; cdr3_aa: CASKAYGGTLNSPLHF
cdr3_length: 13; j_call: TRBJ1-6; v_call: TRBV10-3; cdr3_aa: CASTTDHNSPLHF
cdr3_length: 15; j_call: TRBJ2-3; v_call: TRBV5-1; cdr3_aa: CASSLRQAFTDTQYF
cdr3_length: 15; j_call: TRBJ1-5; v_call: TRBV5-1; cdr3_aa: CASSLGAPPNQPQHF
cdr3_length: 11; j_call: TRBJ2-1; v_call: TRBV10-3; cdr3_aa: CAISGYNEQFF
cdr3_length: 16; j_call: TRBJ2-3; v_call: TRBV9; cdr3_aa: CASSVVDSGAQDTQYF
cdr3_length: 15; j_call: TRBJ2-3; v_call: TRBV20-1; cdr3_aa: CSGLAGGSRGDTQYF
cdr3_length: 17; j_call: TRBJ2-1; v_call: TRBV5-1; cdr3_aa: CASSLQPTSGMGNEQFF
cdr3_length: 17; j_call: TRBJ2-7; v_call: TRBV10-3; cdr3_aa: CATTGLAGEGIVGEQYF
cdr3_length: 15; j_call: TRBJ2-3; v_call: TRBV9; cdr3_aa: CASSVDSGAGDTQYF
cdr3_length: 15; j_call: TRBJ2-7; v_call: TRBV12-3/TRBV12-4; cdr3_aa: CASSLNLAEGYEQYF
cdr3_length: 14; j_call: TRBJ2-5; v_call: TRBV10-3; cdr3_aa: CAIRTGTGGETQYF
cdr3_length: 13; j_call: TRBJ1-1; v_call: TRBV20-1; cdr3_aa: CSARGGTGTEAFF
cdr3_length: 14; j_call: TRBJ2-7; v_call: TRBV10-3; cdr3_aa: CAISMGMGGYEQYF
cdr3_length: 13; j_call: TRBJ2-1; v_call: TRBV12-3/TRBV12-4; cdr3_aa: CASSLFPRNEQFF
cdr3_length: 15; j_call: TRBJ1-1; v_call: TRBV6-1; cdr3_aa: CASTRFFPGEGEAFF
cdr3_length: 13; j_call: TRBJ2-3; v_call: TRBV5-6; cdr3_aa: CASSLGGGGTQYF
cdr3_length: 12; j_call: TRBJ2-7; v_call: TRBV7-9; cdr3_aa: CASSLVGASTPF
cdr3_length: 17; j_call: TRBJ2-4; v_call: TRBV11-2; cdr3_aa: CASSLARTSGGANIQYF
cdr3_length: 15; j_call: TRBJ2-7; v_call: TRBV6-5; cdr3_aa: CASSYSMRHTYEQYF
cdr3_length: 14; j_call: TRBJ2-5; v_call: TRBV20-1; cdr3_aa: CSAKRGLAGETQYF
cdr3_length: 14; j_call: TRBJ2-6; v_call: TRBV5-6; cdr3_aa: CASSLVAGANVLTF
cdr3_length: 13; j_call: TRBJ2-1; v_call: TRBV6-1; cdr3_aa: CASIEQVYNEQFF
cdr3_length: 14; j_call: TRBJ2-7; v_call: TRBV12-3/TRBV12-4; cdr3_aa: CASSLRGPRGEQYF
cdr3_length: 16; j_call: TRBJ2-2; v_call: TRBV9; cdr3_aa: CASSVRTSGRTGELFF
cdr3_length: 15; j_call: TRBJ2-1; v_call: TRBV9; cdr3_aa: CASSARQGARNEQFF
cdr3_length: 13; j_call: TRBJ1-1; v_call: TRBV12-3/TRBV12-4; cdr3_aa: CASSPRLSTEAFF
cdr3_length: 15; j_call: TRBJ1-5; v_call: TRBV20-1; cdr3_aa: CSAQGGTGSNQPQHF
cdr3_length: 15; j_call: TRBJ2-3; v_call: TRBV5-6; cdr3_aa: CASSLTVTSTDTQYF
cdr3_length: 16; j_call: TRBJ2-1; v_call: TRBV12-3/TRBV12-4; cdr3_aa: CASSPLRSGGFYEQFF
cdr3_length: 14; j_call: TRBJ2-5; v_call: TRBV7-2; cdr3_aa: CASSLGRAKETQYF
cdr3_length: 12; j_call: TRBJ2-7; v_call: TRBV27; cdr3_aa: CASRSYRGEQYF
cdr3_length: 12; j_call: TRBJ2-1; v_call: TRBV7-2; cdr3_aa: CASREGVNEQFF
cdr3_length: 15; j_call: TRBJ2-3; v_call: TRBV27; cdr3_aa: CASSPSGLQTDTQYF
cdr3_length: 18; j_call: TRBJ2-1; v_call: TRBV19; cdr3_aa: CASAPGTSGRGFYNEQFF
cdr3_length: 16; j_call: TRBJ2-3; v_call: TRBV6-5; cdr3_aa: CASSYSSGSTADTQYF
cdr3_length: 15; j_call: TRBJ2-7; v_call: TRBV7-2; cdr3_aa: CASSLATSGPGEQYF
cdr3_length: 14; j_call: TRBJ2-3; v_call: TRBV20-1; cdr3_aa: CSAYTPSPTDTQYF
cdr3_length: 15; j_call: TRBJ2-7; v_call: TRBV20-1; cdr3_aa: CSAPPLAGGRYEQYF
cdr3_length: 14; j_call: TRBJ1-4; v_call: TRBV5-6; cdr3_aa: CASSFFSSAEKLFF